Listed here are 25 T cell receptor beta chains from one sample, sequenced in a study of T cells in Graves' hyperthyroidism and ophthalmopathy. Researchers amplified the TCR beta CDR3 regions from RNA transcripts. A set of HTBI primers served as the primers for a first-round RT-PCR of the TCR CDR3. TCRdb independently ran MiXCR on the multiplex PCR reads; one entry per CDR3 protein. The sample records around 480,000 distinct CDR3 sequences, roughly an eighth being singletons. Input material: blood. Receptor source: a woman between 18 and 29 years old with Graves' hyperthyroidism.

The table lists this clonotype with a few counts. Its ends do not fully match the called genes, so a read error is possible. The chain carries TRBV29-1 and TRBJ2-4; weak D call: TRBD1 (6 bases). The CDR3 consists of 16 residues. CDR1 is SQVTM and CDR2 is ANQGSEA in the germline V gene. This CDR3 is CSVEDLRTATKNVQYF. The CDR3 DNA follows: TGCAGCGTTGAAGATCTGAGGACAGCTACCAAAAACGTTCAGTACTTC.

CDR3 DNA: TGCGCCAGCAGCCAAGGGGGACAGGTAGAGTACGAGCAGTACTTC. It codes for CASSQGGQVEYEQYF. V usage is TRBV4-1 and J usage is TRBJ2-7, with 8 bases matching TRBD1. Germline V lookup: CDR1 MGHRA, CDR2 YSYEKL. The CDR3 has 15 residues. Trimming removed 1 base from V and 4 bases from J; junction bases left unmatched: 6.

This clonotype was observed many times. The V call is TRBV12-3 or TRBV12-4, the J call TRBJ2-3; 7 bases align to TRBD1. CDR3 length equals 15 residues. J was trimmed by 2 bases and V by 5 bases; bases with no gene match: 7. CDR3 sequence (DNA): TGTGCCAGCAGTCCCTGGACAGGAGCCACAGATACGCAGTATTTT. Encoded protein: CASSPWTGATDTQYF.

The V and J genes are TRBV10-1 and TRBJ1-1; TRBD1 might be the D (6 bases). This CDR3 comprises 13 residues. Trimming pared 8 bases from V and 5 bases from J, leaving 15 bases between. Per germline, CDR1 WNHNN and CDR2 SYGVQD (reference sequence). The CDR3 bases are TGCGCCAGCCTCGGACAGCCTGGGACTGAAGCTTTCTTT. It codes for CASLGQPGTEAFF.

Ten or more counts support this clonotype. V and J are TRBV14 and TRBJ2-1; D call uncertain. V lost 3 bases and J 12 bases, leaving 15 bases between the germline ends. CDR1 and CDR2 (germline): SGHDN, FVKESK. The CDR3 runs 13 residues. The DNA for the CDR3 is TGTGCCAGCAGCCAGGGAAAGGCCTTATGGCAGTTCTTC. Protein product: CASSQGKALWQFF. The full variable domain, with the rest looked up from reference TRBV14 and TRBJ2-1, is EAGVTQFPSHSVIEKGQTVTLRCDPISGHDNLYWYRRVMGKEIKFLLHFVKESKQDESGMPNNRFLAERTGGTYSTLKVQPAELEDSGVYFCASSQGKALWQFFGPGTRLTVL.

This clonotype was counted at least ten times. V usage is TRBV10-3 and J usage is TRBJ2-3; 10 bases line up with TRBD2. J gave up 2 bases and V 4 bases, and 6 bases lay outside the gene matches. The CDR3 spans 16 residues. CDR1 is ENHRY, CDR2 SYGVKD, per germline. The CDR3 DNA follows: TGTGCCATCAGTGTCCTAGCGGGAGAGTCCACAGATACGCAGTATTTT. It codes for CAISVLAGESTDTQYF.

Many counts were recorded for this clonotype. The CDR3 reads CASSLASGQANYGYTF. The CDR3 DNA reads as TGTGCCAGCAGCTTAGCCTCAGGACAAGCTAACTATGGCTACACCTTC. This sequence joins TRBV7-9 and TRBJ1-2; perhaps TRBD1 as D (5 bases). Germline V gives CDR1 SEHNR, CDR2 FQNEAQ (reference sequence). V was cut by 0 bases and J by 0 bases, with 11 bases left in between. The CDR3 length is 16 residues.

This clonotype has a count of ten or more. The rearrangement uses TRBV7-9 and TRBJ2-3; tentative D call: TRBD2 (6 bases). This CDR3 region has 16 residues. Germline assignment: CDR1 SEHNR and CDR2 FQNEAQ (reference sequence). Trimming removed 5 bases from V and 0 bases from J, with 15 bases in between. CDR3 region: CASSQDLATSTDTQYF. The CDR3, as DNA: TGTGCCAGCAGCCAAGATCTAGCGACTAGCACAGATACGCAGTATTTT.

This rearrangement joins TRBV2 to TRBJ2-1; 8 nucleotides agree with TRBD2. Germline CDR1 and CDR2: SNHLY and FYNNEI. The ends lost 2 bases at V and 2 bases at J; junction bases unmatched: 5. The CDR3 is 16 residues long. CDR3 sequence: CASSELGTRTYNEQFF. For the CDR3, the DNA is TGTGCCAGCAGTGAACTAGGGACTAGAACCTACAATGAGCAGTTCTTC.

This clonotype was found many times. This rearrangement joins TRBV19 to TRBJ2-3, with no clear D. This CDR3 region has 14 residues. Germline-derived CDR1 and CDR2 are LNHDA and SQIVND (reference sequence). Trimming cost V 1 base and J 0 bases, with 5 bases left between them. The CDR3, as DNA: TGTGCCAGTAGTATAGCATCTAGCACAGATACGCAGTATTTT. Its translation: CASSIASSTDTQYF. Filled out from reference TRBV19 and TRBJ2-3, the complete variable domain reads DGGITQSPKYLFRKEGQNVTLSCEQNLNHDAMYWYRQDPGQGLRLIYYSQIVNDFQKGDIAEGYSVSREKKESFPLTVTSAQKNPTAFYLCASSIASSTDTQYFGPGTRLTVL.

This clonotype was observed at least ten times. V gene TRBV12-3 or TRBV12-4 combines with J gene TRBJ1-1; D gene ambiguous. The CDR3 length is 11 residues. Trimming removed 3 bases from V and 9 bases from J, with 8 bases in between. In nucleotides, the CDR3 is TGTGCCAGCAGTTTCTTACAGAAAGCTTTCTTT. Its protein product is CASSFLQKAFF.

This clonotype was counted at least ten times. The V gene is TRBV3-1, the J gene TRBJ2-2, with 10 bases lining up with TRBD2. Germline-derived CDR1 and CDR2 are LGHDT and YNNKEL (reference sequence). V dropped 0 bases and J dropped 5; count of bases not matched to a gene: 9. The CDR3 length is 18 residues. CDR3 coding DNA: TGTGCCAGCAGCCAAGAGGGAGCGGGAGGGCCGAGTACCGGGGAGCTGTTTTTT. This encodes CASSQEGAGGPSTGELFF.

Ten or more counts support this clonotype. The chain has TRBV10-3 and TRBJ1-2; TRBD1 is a possible D gene (5 bases). The CDR3 totals 15 residues. Germline loops: CDR1 ENHRY, CDR2 SYGVKD. V shed 0 bases and J shed 6 bases, with 14 bases lying between them. In DNA, the CDR3 is TGTGCCATCAGTGAGTCGAGTAGGGGAGTGCATGGCTACACCTTC. This codes for CAISESSRGVHGYTF.

This clonotype has at least ten counts. This CDR3 is CASSPRRQGFTEAFF. The CDR3 coding sequence is TGTGCCAGCAGTCCCCGTCGACAGGGTTTCACTGAAGCTTTCTTT. V gene TRBV27 combines with J gene TRBJ1-1, with TRBD1 matching 7 bases. The CDR3 consists of 15 residues. J was trimmed by 4 bases and V by 5 bases; bases with no gene match: 10. Germline CDR1 and CDR2: MNHEY and SMNVEV (reference sequence).

In this sample, this clonotype turned up a few times. The genes are TRBV5-1 and TRBJ2-1, with D tentatively TRBD1 or TRBD2 (6 bases each). The CDR3 is 15 residues long. Germline loops: CDR1 SGHRS, CDR2 YFSETQ. The V gene lost 1 base and the J gene lost 8 bases, with 16 bases spanning the gap. CDR3 DNA: TGCGCCAGCAGCTTGCAGGGGAAGGGGGGCGATGAGCAGTTCTTC. It is translated as CASSLQGKGGDEQFF.

The J gene is TRBJ2-5, the V gene TRBV24-1; D remains unclear. V was clipped by 5 bases and J by 0 bases, with 3 bases between them. Per the germline V gene, CDR1 is KGHDR and CDR2 is SFDVKD. This CDR3 is built from 12 residues. DNA of the CDR3: TGTGCCACCAGTGGAGACCAAGAGACCCAGTACTTC. Its protein is CATSGDQETQYF.

This clonotype came up many times. V gene TRBV2 combines with J gene TRBJ2-1; no clear D. V lost 8 bases and J 7 bases, leaving 6 bases between the germline ends. Germline CDR1 and CDR2: SNHLY and FYNNEI. The CDR3 is 10 residues long. The CDR3 DNA is TGTGCCAGCTCGGTGAATGAGCAGTTCTTC. Amino acid sequence: CASSVNEQFF. The full variable domain, in which reference TRBV2 and TRBJ2-1 provide the parts outside the CDR3, is EPEVTQTPSHQVTQMGQEVILRCVPISNHLYFYWYRQILGQKVEFLVSFYNNEISEKSEIFDDQFSVERPDGSNFTLKIRSTKLEDSAMYFCASSVNEQFFGPGTRLTVL.

CDR3 loop: CATSLDSLSGANVLTF. The CDR3 coding sequence is TGTGCCACCAGTCTCGATAGCCTCTCTGGGGCCAACGTCCTGACTTTC. V usage is TRBV24-1 and J usage is TRBJ2-6; no reliable D call. Germline loops: CDR1 KGHDR, CDR2 SFDVKD. Trimming took 6 bases from V and 0 from J, leaving 11 bases between them. This CDR3 spans 16 amino acids.

This clonotype was seen repeatedly, ten times or more. The gene calls are TRBV6-1 and TRBJ2-3; 12 bases align to TRBD2. V shed 5 bases and J 2 bases; nucleotides not matched to a gene: 8. CDR1 MNHNS and CDR2 SASEGT come from the germline V gene. The CDR3 totals 17 residues. CDR3 nucleotides: TGTGCCAGCAGTTTTAGGACTAGCGGGACCCCCACAGATACGCAGTATTTT. Encoded protein: CASSFRTSGTPTDTQYF.

This clonotype was detected many times. The chain carries TRBV29-1 and TRBJ2-6; 7 positions agree with TRBD1. Germline CDR1 is SQVTM and CDR2 is ANQGSEA. V was clipped by 4 bases and J by 4 bases; unmatched bases: 10. The CDR3 runs to 16 residues. The CDR3 region has the DNA TGCAGCGTTGGCCCCGAACAGGGGCTGGGGGCCAACGTCCTGACTTTC. Translated, it gives CSVGPEQGLGANVLTF. The complete variable domain, with remaining parts taken from reference TRBV29-1 and TRBJ2-6, reads SAVISQKPSRDICQRGTSLTIQCQVDSQVTMMFWYRQQPGQSLTLIATANQGSEATYESGFVIDKFPISRPNLTFSTLTVSNMSPEDSSIYLCSVGPEQGLGANVLTFGAGSRLTVL.

Many counts were recorded for this clonotype. The V gene is TRBV2, the J gene TRBJ2-3, with D hard to call. This CDR3 has 12 residues. The ends were cut back, 3 bases at V and 7 bases at J, with 8 bases in the middle. Germline lookup yields CDR1 SNHLY and CDR2 FYNNEI. DNA for the CDR3: TGTGCCAGCAGTGATTTTGGCTATACGCAGTATTTT. Translating gives CASSDFGYTQYF. The full variable domain, in which reference TRBV2 and TRBJ2-3 provide the parts outside the CDR3, is EPEVTQTPSHQVTQMGQEVILRCVPISNHLYFYWYRQILGQKVEFLVSFYNNEISEKSEIFDDQFSVERPDGSNFTLKIRSTKLEDSAMYFCASSDFGYTQYFGPGTRLTVL.

This clonotype showed up many times. The chain recombines TRBV14 with TRBJ2-5; D not resolved. The CDR3 loop spans 15 amino acids. Germline V gene sequence: CDR1 SGHDN, CDR2 FVKESK. The germline V and J ends were trimmed by 0 bases and 6 bases, with 14 bases remaining between them. Here the CDR3 DNA reads TGTGCCAGCAGCCAAGATATGGTACCTACGAAGACCCAGTACTTC. Protein: CASSQDMVPTKTQYF.

The V call is TRBV7-6, the J call TRBJ1-1; D gene uncertain. This CDR3 is 14 amino acids long. V was pared by 2 bases and J by 1 base, with 8 bases between. The germline CDR1 and CDR2 sequences are SGHVS and FNYEAQ. CDR3 in DNA: TGTGCCAGCAGCTTAAGCCGGACGAACACTGAAGCTTTCTTT. Its translation is CASSLSRTNTEAFF.

This clonotype has just a few counts. One end of the junction does not line up with germline, which may come from a read error. This chain joins TRBV28 and TRBJ2-4; 8 positions agree with TRBD2. The V gene's germline CDR1 is MDHEN and CDR2 SYDVKM. The CDR3 length is 15 residues. CDR3 nucleotide sequence: TGTACCAGCAGTTTAACGGGGGGGACCAAAAACATTCAGTACTTC. Amino acid sequence: CTSSLTGGTKNIQYF.

In its sample, this clonotype was seen many times. The chain uses TRBV27 and TRBJ1-2; the D is unclear. The CDR3 contains 17 residues. Germline-derived CDR1 and CDR2 are MNHEY and SMNVEV (reference sequence). V dropped 0 bases and J dropped 1 base, with 15 bases sitting between them. This CDR3 is CASSLSKTWAFNYGYTF. For the CDR3, the DNA is TGTGCCAGCAGTTTATCGAAGACTTGGGCGTTTAACTATGGCTACACCTTC.